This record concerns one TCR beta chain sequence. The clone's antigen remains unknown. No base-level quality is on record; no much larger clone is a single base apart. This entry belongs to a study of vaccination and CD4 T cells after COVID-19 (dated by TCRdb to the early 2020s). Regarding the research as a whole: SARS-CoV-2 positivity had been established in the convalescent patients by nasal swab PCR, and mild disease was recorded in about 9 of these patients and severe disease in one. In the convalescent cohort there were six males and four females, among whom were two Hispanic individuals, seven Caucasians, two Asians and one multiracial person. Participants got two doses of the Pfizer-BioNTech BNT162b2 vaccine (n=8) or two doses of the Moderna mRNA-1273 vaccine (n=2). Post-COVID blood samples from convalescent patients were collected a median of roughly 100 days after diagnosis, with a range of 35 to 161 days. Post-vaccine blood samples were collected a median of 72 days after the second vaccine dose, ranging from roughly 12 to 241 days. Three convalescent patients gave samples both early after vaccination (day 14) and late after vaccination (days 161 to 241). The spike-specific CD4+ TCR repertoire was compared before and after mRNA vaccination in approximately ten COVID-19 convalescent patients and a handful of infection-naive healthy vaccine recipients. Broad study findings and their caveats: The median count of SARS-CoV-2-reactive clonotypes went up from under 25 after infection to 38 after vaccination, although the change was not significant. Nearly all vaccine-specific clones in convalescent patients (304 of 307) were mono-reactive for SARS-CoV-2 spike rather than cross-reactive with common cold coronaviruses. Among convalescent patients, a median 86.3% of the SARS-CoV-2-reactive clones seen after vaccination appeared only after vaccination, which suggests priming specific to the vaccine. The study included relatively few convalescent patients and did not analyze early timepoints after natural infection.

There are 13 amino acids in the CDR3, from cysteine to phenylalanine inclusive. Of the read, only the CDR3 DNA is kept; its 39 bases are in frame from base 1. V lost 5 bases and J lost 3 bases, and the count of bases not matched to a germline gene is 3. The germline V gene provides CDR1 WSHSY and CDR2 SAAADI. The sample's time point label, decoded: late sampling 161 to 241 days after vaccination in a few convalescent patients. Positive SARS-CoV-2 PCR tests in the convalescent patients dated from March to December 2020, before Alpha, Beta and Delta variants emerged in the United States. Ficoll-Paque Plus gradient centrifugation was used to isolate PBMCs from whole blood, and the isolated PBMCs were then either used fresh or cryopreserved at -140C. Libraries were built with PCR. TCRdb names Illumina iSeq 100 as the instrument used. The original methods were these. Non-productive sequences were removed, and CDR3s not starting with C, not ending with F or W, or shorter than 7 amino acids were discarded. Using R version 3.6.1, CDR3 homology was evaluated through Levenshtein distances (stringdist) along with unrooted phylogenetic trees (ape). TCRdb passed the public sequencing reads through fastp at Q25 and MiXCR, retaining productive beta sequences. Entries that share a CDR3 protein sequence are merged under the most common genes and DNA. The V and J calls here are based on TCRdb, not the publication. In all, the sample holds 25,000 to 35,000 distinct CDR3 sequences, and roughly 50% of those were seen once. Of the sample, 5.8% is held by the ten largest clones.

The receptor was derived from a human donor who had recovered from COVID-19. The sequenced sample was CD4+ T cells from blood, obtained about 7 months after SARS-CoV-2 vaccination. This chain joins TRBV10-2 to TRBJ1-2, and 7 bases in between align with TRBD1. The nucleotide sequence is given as TGCGCCAGCAGTAGGCAGGGGGACTATGGCTACACCTTC. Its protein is CASSRQGDYGYTF.